This T cell receptor beta chain was obtained from a study of control samples from healthy donors and cancer patients. Germline V CDR1 and CDR2: SGHAT, FQNNGV. There are 14 residues in the CDR3. The germline V and J ends were trimmed by 2 bases and 5 bases, with 12 bases remaining between them. Measured with immunoSEQ multiplex PCR; TCRdb has only the in-frame clones, and not every one. Of over 70,000 clones listed, 85% to 90% are singletons. This TCR came from a woman aged 60-75 years in good health. The sequencing sample was made of blood. The chain carries TRBV11-2 and TRBJ1-2; no clear D gene. In nucleotides, the CDR3 is TGTGCCAGCAGCTTATCGGGCGCTTTTTATGGCTACACCTTC. As protein: CASSLSGAFYGYTF.